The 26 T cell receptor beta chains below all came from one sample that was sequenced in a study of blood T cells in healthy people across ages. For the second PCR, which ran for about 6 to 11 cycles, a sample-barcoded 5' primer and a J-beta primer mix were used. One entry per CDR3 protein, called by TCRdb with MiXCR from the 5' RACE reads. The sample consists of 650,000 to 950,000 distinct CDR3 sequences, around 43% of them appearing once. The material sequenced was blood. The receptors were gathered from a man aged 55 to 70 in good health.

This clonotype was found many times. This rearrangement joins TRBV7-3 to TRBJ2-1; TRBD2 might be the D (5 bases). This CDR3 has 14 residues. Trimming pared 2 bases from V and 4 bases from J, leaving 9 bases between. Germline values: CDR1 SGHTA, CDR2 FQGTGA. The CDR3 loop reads CASSLPGLYNEQFF. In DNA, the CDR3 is TGTGCCAGCAGCTTACCCGGACTGTACAATGAGCAGTTCTTC.

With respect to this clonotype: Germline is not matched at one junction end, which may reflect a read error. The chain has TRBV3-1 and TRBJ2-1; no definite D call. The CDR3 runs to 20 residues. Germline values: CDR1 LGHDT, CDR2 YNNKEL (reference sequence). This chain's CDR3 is CASSPAPGRSPRGSYNEQFF. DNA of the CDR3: TGTGCCAGCAGCCCCGCGCCCGGTAGGTCTCCACGAGGTTCCTACAATGAGCAGTTCTTT.

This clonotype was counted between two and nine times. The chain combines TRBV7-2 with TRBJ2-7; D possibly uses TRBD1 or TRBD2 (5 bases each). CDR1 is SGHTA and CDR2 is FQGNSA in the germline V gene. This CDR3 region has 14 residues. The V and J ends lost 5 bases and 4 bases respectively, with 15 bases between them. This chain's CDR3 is CASSAIGTSYEQYF. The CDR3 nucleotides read TGTGCCAGCAGCGCAATCGGGACCAGTTACGAGCAGTACTTC. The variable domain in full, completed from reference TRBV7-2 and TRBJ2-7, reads GAGVSQSPSNKVTEKGKDVELRCDPISGHTALYWYRQSLGQGLEFLIYFQGNSAPDKSGLPSDRFSAERTGGSVSTLTIQRTQQEDSAVYLCASSAIGTSYEQYFGPGTRLTVT.

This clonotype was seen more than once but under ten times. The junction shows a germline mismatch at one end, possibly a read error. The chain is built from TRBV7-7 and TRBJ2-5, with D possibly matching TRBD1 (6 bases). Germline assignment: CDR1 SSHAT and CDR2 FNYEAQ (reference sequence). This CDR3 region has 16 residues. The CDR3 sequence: CASSSYTGHSQETQYF. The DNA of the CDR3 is TGTGCTAGCAGCTCTTACACGGGACATTCGCAAGAGACCCAGTACTTC.

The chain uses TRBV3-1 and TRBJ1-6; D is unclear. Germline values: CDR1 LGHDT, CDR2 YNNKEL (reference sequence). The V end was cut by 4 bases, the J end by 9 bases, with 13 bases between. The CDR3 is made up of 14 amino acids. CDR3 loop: CASSLRSHGSPLHF. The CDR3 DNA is TGTGCCAGCAGCCTAAGATCCCATGGTTCACCCCTCCACTTT.

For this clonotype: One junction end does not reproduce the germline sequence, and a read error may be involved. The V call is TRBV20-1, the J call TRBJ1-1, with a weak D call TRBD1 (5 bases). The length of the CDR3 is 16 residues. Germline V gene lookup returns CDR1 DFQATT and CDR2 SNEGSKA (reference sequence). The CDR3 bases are TGCAGTACTAGGGCACAGGCGAGGGTGATGAACACTGAAGCTTTCTTT. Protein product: CSTRAQARVMNTEAFF.

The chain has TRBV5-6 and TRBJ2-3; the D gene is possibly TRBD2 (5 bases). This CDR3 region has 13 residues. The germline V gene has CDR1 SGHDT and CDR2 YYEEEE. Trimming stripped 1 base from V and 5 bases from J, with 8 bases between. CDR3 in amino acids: CASSLREEDTQYF. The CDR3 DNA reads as TGTGCCAGCAGCTTGCGGGAAGAAGATACGCAGTATTTT.

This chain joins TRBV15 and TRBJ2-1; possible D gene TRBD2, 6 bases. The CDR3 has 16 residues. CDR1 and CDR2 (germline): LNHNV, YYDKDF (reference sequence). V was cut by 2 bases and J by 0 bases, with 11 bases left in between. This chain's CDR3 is CATSRSRDSSYNEQFF. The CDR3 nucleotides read TGTGCCACCAGCAGAAGCCGGGACTCCTCCTACAATGAGCAGTTCTTC.

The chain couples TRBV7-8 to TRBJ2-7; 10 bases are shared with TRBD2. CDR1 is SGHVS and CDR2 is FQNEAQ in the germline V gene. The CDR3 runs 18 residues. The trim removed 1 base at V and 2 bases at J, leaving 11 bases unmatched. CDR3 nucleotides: TGTGCCAGCAGCTTAGAGGTGGGAGCGGGGGGGCACACCTACGAGCAGTACTTC. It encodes CASSLEVGAGGHTYEQYF.

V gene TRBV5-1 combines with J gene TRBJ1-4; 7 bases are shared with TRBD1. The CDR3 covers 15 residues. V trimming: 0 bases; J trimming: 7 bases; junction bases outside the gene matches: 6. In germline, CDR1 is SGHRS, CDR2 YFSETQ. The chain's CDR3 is CASSLAGSGGEKLFF. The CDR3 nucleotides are TGCGCCAGCAGCTTGGCCGGGTCAGGGGGTGAAAAACTGTTTTTT.

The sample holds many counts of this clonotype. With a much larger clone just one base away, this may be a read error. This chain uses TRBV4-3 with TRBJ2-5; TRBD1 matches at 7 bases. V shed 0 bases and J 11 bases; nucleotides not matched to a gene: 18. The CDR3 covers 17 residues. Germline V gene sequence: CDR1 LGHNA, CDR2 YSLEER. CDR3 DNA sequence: TGCGCCAGCAGCCAAGATCCATTGGGACAGAGCCTGAATGAGCAGTACTTC. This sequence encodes CASSQDPLGQSLNEQYF.

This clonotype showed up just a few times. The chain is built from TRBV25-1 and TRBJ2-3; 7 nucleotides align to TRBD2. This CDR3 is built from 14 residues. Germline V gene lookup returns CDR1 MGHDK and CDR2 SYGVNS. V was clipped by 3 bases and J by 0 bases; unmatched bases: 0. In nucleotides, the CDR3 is TGTGCCAGCAGTGAGCGGGGGAGCACAGATACGCAGTATTTT. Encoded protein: CASSERGSTDTQYF.

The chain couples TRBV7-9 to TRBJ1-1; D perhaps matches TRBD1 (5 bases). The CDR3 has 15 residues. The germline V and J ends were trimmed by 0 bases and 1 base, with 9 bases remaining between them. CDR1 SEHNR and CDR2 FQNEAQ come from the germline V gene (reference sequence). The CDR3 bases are TGTGCCAGCAGCTTAGCGGACACCAAGAACACTGAAGCTTTCTTT. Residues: CASSLADTKNTEAFF. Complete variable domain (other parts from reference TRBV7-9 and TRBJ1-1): DTGVSQNPRHKITKRGQNVTFRCDPISEHNRLYWYRQTLGQGPEFLTYFQNEAQLEKSRLLSDRFSAERPKGSFSTLEIQRTEQGDSAMYLCASSLADTKNTEAFFGQGTRLTVV.

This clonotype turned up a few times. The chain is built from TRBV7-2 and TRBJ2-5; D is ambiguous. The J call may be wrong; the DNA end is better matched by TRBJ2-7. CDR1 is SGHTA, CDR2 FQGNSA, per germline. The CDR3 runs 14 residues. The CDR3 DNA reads TGTGCCAGCAGCTTAAGTGTTGGAGAGTACGAGCAGTACTTC. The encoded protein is CASSLSVGEYEQYF.

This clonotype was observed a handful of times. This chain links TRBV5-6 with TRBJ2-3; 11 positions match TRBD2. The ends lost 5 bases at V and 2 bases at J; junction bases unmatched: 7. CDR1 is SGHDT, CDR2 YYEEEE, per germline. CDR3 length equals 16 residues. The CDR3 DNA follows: TGTGCCAGCAGTTTTACTAGCGGGGGCATCACAGATACGCAGTATTTT. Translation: CASSFTSGGITDTQYF.

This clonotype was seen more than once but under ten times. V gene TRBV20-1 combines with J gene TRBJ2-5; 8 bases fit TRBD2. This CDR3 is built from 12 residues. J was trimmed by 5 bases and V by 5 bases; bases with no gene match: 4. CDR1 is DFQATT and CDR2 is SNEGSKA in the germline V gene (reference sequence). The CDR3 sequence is CSAGRGVETQYF. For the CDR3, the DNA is TGCAGTGCTGGGCGGGGGGTTGAGACCCAGTACTTC.

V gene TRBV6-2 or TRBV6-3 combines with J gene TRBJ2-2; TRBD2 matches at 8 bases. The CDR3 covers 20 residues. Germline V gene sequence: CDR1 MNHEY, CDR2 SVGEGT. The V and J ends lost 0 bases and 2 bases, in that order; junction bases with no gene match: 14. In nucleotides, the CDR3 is TGTGCCAGCAGTTACTCGAGGAAAGTCCGGGGGGGTCCCAACACCGGGGAGCTGTTTTTT. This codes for CASSYSRKVRGGPNTGELFF.

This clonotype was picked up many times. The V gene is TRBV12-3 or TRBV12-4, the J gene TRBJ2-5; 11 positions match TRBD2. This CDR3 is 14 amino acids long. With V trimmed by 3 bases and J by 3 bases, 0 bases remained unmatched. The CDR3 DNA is TGTGCCAGCAGTTTTAGCGGGGGGGAAGAGACCCAGTACTTC. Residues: CASSFSGGEETQYF.

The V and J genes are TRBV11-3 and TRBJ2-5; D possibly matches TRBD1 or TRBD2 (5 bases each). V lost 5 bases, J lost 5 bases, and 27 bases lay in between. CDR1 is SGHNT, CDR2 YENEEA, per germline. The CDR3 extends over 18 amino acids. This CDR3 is CASSARSTGAVPVETQYF. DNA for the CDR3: TGTGCCAGCAGCGCCCGATCTACCGGGGCCGTTCCTGTGGAGACCCAGTACTTC.

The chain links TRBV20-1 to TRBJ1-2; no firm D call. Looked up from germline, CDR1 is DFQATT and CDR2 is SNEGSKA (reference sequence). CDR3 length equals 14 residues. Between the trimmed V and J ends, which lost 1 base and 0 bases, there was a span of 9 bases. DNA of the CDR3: TGCAGTGCTAGAGTAGATCAGCCTAACTATGGCTACACCTTC. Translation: CSARVDQPNYGYTF.

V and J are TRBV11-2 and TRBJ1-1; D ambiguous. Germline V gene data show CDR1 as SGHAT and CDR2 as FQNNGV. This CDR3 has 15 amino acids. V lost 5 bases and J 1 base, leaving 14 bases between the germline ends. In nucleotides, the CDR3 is TGTGCCAGCAGCCCGGTAGGGCGGGGGAACACTGAAGCTTTCTTT. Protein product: CASSPVGRGNTEAFF.

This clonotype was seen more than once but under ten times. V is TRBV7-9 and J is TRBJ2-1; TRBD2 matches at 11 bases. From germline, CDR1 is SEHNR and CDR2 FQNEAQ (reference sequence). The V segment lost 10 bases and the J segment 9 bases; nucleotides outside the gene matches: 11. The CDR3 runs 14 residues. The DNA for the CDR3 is TGTGCCATCAAGGGTAGCGGGGGGGCCGGTGAGCAGTTCTTC. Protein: CAIKGSGGAGEQFF.

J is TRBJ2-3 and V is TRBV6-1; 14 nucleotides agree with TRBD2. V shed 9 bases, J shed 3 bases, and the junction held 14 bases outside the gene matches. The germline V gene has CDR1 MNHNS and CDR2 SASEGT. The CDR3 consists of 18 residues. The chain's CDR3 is CASGTSGGQLNDTDTQYF. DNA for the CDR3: TGTGCCAGTGGGACTAGCGGGGGTCAATTAAATGATACAGATACGCAGTATTTT.

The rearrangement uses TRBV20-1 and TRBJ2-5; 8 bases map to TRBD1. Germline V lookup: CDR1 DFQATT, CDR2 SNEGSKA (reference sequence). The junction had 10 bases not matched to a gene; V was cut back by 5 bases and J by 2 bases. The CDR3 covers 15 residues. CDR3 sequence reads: CSAPIQGGFQETQYF. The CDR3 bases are TGCAGTGCTCCTATACAGGGGGGCTTTCAAGAGACCCAGTACTTC.

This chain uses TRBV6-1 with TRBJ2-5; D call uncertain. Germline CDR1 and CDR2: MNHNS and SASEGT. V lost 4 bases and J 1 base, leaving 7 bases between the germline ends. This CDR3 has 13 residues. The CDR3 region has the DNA TGTGCCAGCAGTGTCCAATCCCAAGAGACCCAGTACTTC. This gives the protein CASSVQSQETQYF.

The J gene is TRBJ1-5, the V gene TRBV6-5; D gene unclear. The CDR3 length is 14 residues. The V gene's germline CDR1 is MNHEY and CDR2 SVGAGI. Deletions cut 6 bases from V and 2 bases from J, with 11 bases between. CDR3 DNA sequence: TGTGCCAGCAGCCGGACTGCGGGCAATCAGCCCCAGCATTTT. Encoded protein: CASSRTAGNQPQHF.